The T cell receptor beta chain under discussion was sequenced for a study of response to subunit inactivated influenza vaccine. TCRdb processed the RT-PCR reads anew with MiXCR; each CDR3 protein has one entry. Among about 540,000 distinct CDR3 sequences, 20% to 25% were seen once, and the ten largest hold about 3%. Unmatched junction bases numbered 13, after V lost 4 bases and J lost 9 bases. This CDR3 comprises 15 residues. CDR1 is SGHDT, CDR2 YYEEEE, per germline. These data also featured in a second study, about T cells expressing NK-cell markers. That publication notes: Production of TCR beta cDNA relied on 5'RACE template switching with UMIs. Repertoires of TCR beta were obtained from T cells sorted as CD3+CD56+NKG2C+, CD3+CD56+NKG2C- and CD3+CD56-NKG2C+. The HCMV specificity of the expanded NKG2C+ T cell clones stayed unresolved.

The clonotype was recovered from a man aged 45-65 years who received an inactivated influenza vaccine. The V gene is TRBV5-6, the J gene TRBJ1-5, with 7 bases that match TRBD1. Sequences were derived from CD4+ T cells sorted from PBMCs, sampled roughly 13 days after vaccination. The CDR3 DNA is TGTGCCAGCAGCACTTGGGAGGGCAGGGGGGCGCCCCAGCATTTT. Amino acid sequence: CASSTWEGRGAPQHF.